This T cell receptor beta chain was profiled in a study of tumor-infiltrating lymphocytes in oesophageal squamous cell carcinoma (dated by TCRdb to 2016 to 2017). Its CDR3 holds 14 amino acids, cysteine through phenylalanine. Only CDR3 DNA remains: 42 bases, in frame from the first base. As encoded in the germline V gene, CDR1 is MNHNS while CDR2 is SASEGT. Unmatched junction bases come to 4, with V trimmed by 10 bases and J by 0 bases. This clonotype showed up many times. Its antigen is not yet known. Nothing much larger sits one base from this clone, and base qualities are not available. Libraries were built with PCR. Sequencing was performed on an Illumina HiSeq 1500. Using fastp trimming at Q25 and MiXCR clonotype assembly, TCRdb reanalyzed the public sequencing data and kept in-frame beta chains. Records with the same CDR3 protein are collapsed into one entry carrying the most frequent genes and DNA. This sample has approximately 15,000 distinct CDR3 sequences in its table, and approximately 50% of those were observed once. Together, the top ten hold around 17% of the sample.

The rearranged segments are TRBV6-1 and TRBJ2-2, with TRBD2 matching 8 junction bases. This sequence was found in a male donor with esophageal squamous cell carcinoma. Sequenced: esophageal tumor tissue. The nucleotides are TGTGCCACCCTGACTAGCGCGAACACCGGGGAGCTGTTTTTT. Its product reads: CATLTSANTGELFF.